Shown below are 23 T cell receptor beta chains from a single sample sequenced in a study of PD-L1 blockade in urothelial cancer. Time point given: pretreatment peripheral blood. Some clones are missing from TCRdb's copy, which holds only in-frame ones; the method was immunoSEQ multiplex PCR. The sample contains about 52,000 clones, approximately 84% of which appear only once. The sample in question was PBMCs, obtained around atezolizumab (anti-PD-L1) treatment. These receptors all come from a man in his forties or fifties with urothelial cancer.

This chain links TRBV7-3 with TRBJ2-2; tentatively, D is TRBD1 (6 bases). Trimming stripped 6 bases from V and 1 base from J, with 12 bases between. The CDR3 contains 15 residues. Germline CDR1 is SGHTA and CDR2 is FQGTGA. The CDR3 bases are TGTGCCAGCAGTTTACAGGGATTGAACACCGGGGAGCTGTTTTTT. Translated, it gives CASSLQGLNTGELFF.

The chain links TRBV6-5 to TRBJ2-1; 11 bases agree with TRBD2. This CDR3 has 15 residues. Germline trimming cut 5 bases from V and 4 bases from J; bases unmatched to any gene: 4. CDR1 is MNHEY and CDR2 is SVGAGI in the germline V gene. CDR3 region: CASSLAGGLYNEQFF. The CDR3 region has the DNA TGTGCCAGCAGTCTAGCGGGGGGCTTATACAATGAGCAGTTCTTC.

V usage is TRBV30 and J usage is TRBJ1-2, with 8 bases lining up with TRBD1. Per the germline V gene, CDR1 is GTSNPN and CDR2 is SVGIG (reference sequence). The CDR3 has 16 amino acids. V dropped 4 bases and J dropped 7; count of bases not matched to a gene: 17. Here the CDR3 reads CAWKGAPTGVRSGYTF. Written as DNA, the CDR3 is TGTGCCTGGAAGGGGGCCCCGACAGGGGTTAGGAGTGGCTACACCTTC. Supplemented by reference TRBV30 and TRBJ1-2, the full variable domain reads SQTIHQWPATLVQPVGSPLSLECTVEGTSNPNLYWYRQAAGRGLQLLFYSVGIGQISSEVPQNLSASRPQDRQFILSSKKLLLSDSGFYLCAWKGAPTGVRSGYTFGSGTRLTVV.

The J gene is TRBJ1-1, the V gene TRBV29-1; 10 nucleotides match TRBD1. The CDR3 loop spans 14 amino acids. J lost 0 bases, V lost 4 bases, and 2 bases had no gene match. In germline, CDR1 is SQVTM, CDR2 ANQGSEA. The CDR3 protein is CSVGGQGLNTEAFF. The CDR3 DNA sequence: TGCAGCGTTGGGGGACAGGGGTTGAACACTGAAGCTTTCTTT.

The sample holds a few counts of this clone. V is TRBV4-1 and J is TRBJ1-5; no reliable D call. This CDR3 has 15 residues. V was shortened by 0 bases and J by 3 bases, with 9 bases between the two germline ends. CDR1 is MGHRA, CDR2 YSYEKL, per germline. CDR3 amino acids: CASSQESGSNQPQHF. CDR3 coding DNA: TGCGCCAGCAGCCAAGAGTCCGGGTCCAATCAGCCCCAGCATTTT.

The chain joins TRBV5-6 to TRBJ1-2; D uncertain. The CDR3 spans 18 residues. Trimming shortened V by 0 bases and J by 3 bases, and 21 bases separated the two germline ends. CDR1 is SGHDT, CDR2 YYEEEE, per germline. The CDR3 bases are TGTGCCAGCAGCTTGGACGCCTCCAAGGGAGGCGTAGACTATGGCTACACCTTC. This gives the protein CASSLDASKGGVDYGYTF.

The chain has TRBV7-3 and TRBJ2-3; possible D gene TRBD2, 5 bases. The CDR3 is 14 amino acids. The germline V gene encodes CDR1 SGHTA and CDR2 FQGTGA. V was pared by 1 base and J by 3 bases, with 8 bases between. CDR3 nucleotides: TGTGCCAGCAGCTTAAATGGCGGGACAGATACGCAGTATTTT. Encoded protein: CASSLNGGTDTQYF.

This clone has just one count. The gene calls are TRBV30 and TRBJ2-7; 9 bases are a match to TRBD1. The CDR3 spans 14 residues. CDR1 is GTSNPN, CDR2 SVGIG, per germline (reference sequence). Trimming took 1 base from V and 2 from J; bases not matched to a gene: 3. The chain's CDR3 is CAWSANRGPYEQYF. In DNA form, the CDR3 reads TGTGCCTGGAGTGCGAACAGGGGGCCCTACGAGCAGTACTTC.

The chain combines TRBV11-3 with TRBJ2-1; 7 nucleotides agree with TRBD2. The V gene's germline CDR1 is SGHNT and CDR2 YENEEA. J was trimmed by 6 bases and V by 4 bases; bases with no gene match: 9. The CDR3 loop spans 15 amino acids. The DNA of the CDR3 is TGTGCCAGCAGCTCCCGGACTAGTAGGCGCAATGAGCAGTTCTTC. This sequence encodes CASSSRTSRRNEQFF.

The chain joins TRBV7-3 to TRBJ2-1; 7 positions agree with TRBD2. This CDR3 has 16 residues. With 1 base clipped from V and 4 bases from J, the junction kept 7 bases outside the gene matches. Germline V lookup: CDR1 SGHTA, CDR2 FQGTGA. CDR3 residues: CASSLNPSGVYNEQFF. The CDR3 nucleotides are TGTGCCAGCAGCTTAAACCCCAGCGGGGTTTACAATGAGCAGTTCTTC.

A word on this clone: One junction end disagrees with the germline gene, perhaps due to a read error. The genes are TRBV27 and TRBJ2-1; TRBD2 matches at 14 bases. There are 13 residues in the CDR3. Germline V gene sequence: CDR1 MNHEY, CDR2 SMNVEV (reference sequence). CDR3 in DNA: TGTGCCAGCAGTCCCTGGACTAGCGGGAGGACTCTCTTC. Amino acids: CASSPWTSGRTLF.

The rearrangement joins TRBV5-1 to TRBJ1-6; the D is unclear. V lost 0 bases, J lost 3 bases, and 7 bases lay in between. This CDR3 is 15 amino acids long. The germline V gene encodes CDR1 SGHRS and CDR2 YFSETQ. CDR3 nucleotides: TGCGCCAGCAGCTTGGGAGGGATCTATAATTCACCCCTCCACTTT. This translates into CASSLGGIYNSPLHF. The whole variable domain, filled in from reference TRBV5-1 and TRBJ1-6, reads KAGVTQTPRYLIKTRGQQVTLSCSPISGHRSVSWYQQTPGQGLQFLFEYFSETQRNKGNFPGRFSGRQFSNSRSEMNVSTLELGDSALYLCASSLGGIYNSPLHFGNGTRLTVT.

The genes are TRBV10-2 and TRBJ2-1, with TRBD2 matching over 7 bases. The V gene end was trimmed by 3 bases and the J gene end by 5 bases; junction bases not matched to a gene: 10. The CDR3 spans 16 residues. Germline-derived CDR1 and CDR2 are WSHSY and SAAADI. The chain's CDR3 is CASSDRLALGDNEQFF. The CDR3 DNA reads TGCGCCAGCAGTGACCGACTAGCCCTCGGGGACAATGAGCAGTTCTTC.

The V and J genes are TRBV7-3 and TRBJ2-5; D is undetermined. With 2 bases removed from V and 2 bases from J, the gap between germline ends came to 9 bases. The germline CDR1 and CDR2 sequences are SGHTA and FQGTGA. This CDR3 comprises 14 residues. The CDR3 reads CASSLSPKQETQYF. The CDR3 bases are TGTGCCAGCAGCTTATCCCCCAAACAAGAGACCCAGTACTTC.

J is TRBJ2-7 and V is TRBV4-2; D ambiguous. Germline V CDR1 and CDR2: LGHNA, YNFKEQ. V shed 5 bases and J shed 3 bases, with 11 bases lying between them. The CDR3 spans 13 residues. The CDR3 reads CASSSGEFYEQYF. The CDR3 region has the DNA TGTGCCAGCAGCTCAGGCGAGTTCTACGAGCAGTACTTC.

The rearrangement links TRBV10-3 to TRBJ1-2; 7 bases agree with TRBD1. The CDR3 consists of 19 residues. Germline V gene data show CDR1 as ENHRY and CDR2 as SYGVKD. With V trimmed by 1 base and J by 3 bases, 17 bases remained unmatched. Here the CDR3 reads CAISELRGQASYTDYGYTF. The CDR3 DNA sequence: TGTGCCATCAGTGAGTTGAGAGGACAGGCCTCGTATACGGACTATGGCTACACCTTC.

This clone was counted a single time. This CDR3 is CSVESSIHEQFF. The CDR3 DNA reads TGCAGCGTTGAGAGTAGTATACATGAGCAGTTCTTC. The rearrangement links TRBV29-1 to TRBJ2-1; D not certain. The V and J ends lost 3 bases and 8 bases respectively, with 11 bases between them. CDR3 length: 12 residues. CDR1 and CDR2 (germline): SQVTM, ANQGSEA.

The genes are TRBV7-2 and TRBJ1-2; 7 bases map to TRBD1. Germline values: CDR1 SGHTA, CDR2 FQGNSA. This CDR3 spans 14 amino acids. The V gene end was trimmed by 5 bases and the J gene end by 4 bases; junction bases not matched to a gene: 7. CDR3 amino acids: CASSPPGTVYGYTF. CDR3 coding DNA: TGTGCCAGCAGCCCGCCCGGGACAGTCTATGGCTACACCTTC. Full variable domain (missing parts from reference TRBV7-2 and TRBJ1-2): GAGVSQSPSNKVTEKGKDVELRCDPISGHTALYWYRQSLGQGLEFLIYFQGNSAPDKSGLPSDRFSAERTGGSVSTLTIQRTQQEDSAVYLCASSPPGTVYGYTFGSGTRLTVV.

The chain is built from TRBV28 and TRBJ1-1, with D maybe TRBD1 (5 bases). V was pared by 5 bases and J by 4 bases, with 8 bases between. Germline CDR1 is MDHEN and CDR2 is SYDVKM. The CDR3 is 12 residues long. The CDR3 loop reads CASSGQRTEAFF. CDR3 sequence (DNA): TGTGCCAGCAGTGGACAACGCACTGAAGCTTTCTTT.

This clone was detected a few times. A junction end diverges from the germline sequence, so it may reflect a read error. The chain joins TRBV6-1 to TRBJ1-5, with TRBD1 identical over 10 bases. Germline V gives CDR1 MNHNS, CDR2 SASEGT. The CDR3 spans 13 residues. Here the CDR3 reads CASSEVRDRGPYF. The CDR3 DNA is TGTGCCAGCAGTGAAGTCCGGGACAGGGGCCCGTATTTT.

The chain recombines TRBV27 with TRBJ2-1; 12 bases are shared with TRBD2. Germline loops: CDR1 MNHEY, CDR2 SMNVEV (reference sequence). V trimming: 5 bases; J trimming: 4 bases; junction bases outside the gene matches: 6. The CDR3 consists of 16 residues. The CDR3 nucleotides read TGTGCCAGCAGTGCCTCCGGGACTAGCGGGTACAATGAGCAGTTCTTC. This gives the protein CASSASGTSGYNEQFF.

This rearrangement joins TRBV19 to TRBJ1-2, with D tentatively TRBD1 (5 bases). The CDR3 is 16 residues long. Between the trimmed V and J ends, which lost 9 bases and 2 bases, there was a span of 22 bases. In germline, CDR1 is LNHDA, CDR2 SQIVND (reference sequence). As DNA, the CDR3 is TGTGCCAGCTCAACAGGCACTACGATTAAAAACTATGGCTACACCTTC. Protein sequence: CASSTGTTIKNYGYTF.

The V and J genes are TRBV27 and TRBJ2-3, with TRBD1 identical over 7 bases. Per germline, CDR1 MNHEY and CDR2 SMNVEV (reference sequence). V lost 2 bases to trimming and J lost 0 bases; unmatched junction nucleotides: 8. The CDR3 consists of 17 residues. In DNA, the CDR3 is TGTGCCAGCAGTTTAAGGGGGCGTAACCCTAGCACAGATACGCAGTATTTT. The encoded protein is CASSLRGRNPSTDTQYF.